This T cell receptor (beta chain) was found in a study of response to subunit inactivated influenza vaccine. TCRdb processed the RT-PCR reads anew with MiXCR; each CDR3 protein has one entry. The table has about 540,000 distinct CDR3 sequences, 20% to 25% seen once. In regard to this clonotype: The antigen remains undetermined.

Study-wide findings and caveats: Authors proposed each seasonal influenza vaccination draws in few new T cells.

The CDR3 loop spans 13 amino acids. The germline V gene encodes CDR1 LNHNV and CDR2 YYDKDF (reference sequence). With 1 base removed from V and 7 bases from J, the gap between germline ends came to 7 bases. This same sample was also taken into another study, of T cells expressing NK-cell markers. Turning to that study: For TCR beta, cDNA was produced by 5'RACE template switching with UMIs. Among eight sequenced donors, seven carried HCMV seropositivity while one was seronegative. Sorting in several experiments was restricted by an anti-gamma-delta TCR antibody to alpha-beta TCR T cells. CD8+ T cells in roughly six donors included dominant NKG2C+ clonotypes at roughly 1.0-7.0%.

The source of this sequence is a man aged 50-59 years who received an inactivated influenza vaccine. The sequencing used CD4+ T cells sorted from PBMCs, collected about 13 days after vaccination. J is TRBJ2-2 and V is TRBV15, with TRBD2 as a possible D gene (6 bases). The CDR3 DNA follows: TGTGCCACCAGCAGAGGACTAGTCGGGGAGCTGTTTTTT. It yields the protein CATSRGLVGELFF.